These T cell receptor beta chains were read from a single sample in a study of blood T cell repertoires in COVID-19. Generated by immunoSEQ multiplex PCR, the TCRdb table keeps only in-frame clones and is missing some. Of fewer than 200,000 clones listed, about 90% are singletons. The sequenced sample consisted of peripheral blood. These receptors were collected from a man aged 70-80 years with active or convalescent COVID-19. The CDR3 runs from the conserved cysteine through the conserved F or W. Each record gives: D gene, V gene, clone size, J gene, CDR3 DNA, CDR3 protein. D genes are given only for firm matches. Size is stated for part of the rows, as once, few or many counts, or as a class when the clone is expanded.

TRBD2	TRBV4-1	many	TRBJ2-5	TGCGCCAGCAGCCAAGACCCTCCACTAGCGGGTGGCCGAGAGACCCAGTACTTC	CASSQDPPLAGGRETQYF
TRBD2	TRBV11-2	few	TRBJ2-7	TGTGCCAGCAGCTTATCCAGTGTAGCGGGAGTGGGAGAGCAGTACTTC	CASSLSSVAGVGEQYF
.	TRBV30	.	TRBJ1-6	TGTGCCTGGAGCTCCGGGATAAGGGCGGTAGCTTCACCCCTCCACTTT	CAWSSGIRAVASPLHF
TRBD1	TRBV6-2/TRBV6-3	few	TRBJ1-5	TGTGCCAGCAGCCAACGAGGGACAGGGGATCAGCCCCAGCATTTT	CASSQRGTGDQPQHF
TRBD2	TRBV6-6	.	TRBJ2-1	TGTGCCAGCAGCCGCCCGGGAGGGGGCAATGAGCAGTTCTTC	CASSRPGGGNEQFF
.	TRBV5-1	once	TRBJ2-5	TGCGCCAGCAGCTTTCGTCAAGAGACCCAGTACTTC	CASSFRQETQYF
TRBD1	TRBV5-1	.	TRBJ1-1	TGCGCCAGCAGCCCACGGACAGGGGTGAACACTGAAGCTTTCTTT	CASSPRTGVNTEAFF
TRBD1	TRBV19	many	TRBJ1-5	TGTGCCAGTAGTATCGGACAGGGAATAGGACAGCCCCAGCATTTT	CASSIGQGIGQPQHF
TRBD1	TRBV9	.	TRBJ2-2	TGTGCCAGCAGCCCAAGACAGGGCCGGAACACCGGGGAGCTGTTTTTT	CASSPRQGRNTGELFF
.	TRBV27	.	TRBJ1-1	TGTGCCAGCAGTTTAGGCCAGGGTCGATGGAACACTGAAGCTTTCTTT	CASSLGQGRWNTEAFF
.	TRBV18	few	TRBJ2-7	TGTGCCAGCTCACCACCGGCAGTCTACGAGCAGTACTTC	CASSPPAVYEQYF
.	TRBV6-5	.	TRBJ1-6	TGTGCCAGCAGTTACTCGCAAGGGGCGACTAATTCACCCCTCCACTTT	CASSYSQGATNSPLHF
TRBD1	TRBV4-3	few	TRBJ1-2	TGCGCCAGCAGCCAAGGACAGGGAAGGTATGGCTACACCTTC	CASSQGQGRYGYTF
TRBD1	TRBV7-2	.	TRBJ1-2	TGTGCCAGCAGCTTATTTTCGACAGGGGGGTTGGACTATGGCTACACCTTC	CASSLFSTGGLDYGYTF
TRBD1	TRBV18	.	TRBJ1-5	TGTGCCAGCTCACCTCAGACAGGGGGCTCAAATCAGCCCCAGCATTTT	CASSPQTGGSNQPQHF
TRBD2	TRBV24-1	.	TRBJ2-1	TGTGCCACCAGTGATTGGACTAGCGGGGACAACAATGAGCAGTTCTTC	CATSDWTSGDNNEQFF
TRBD1	TRBV30	.	TRBJ2-6	TGTGCCTGGAGTGACAGGGGGTCTGGGGCCAACGTCCTGACTTTC	CAWSDRGSGANVLTF
.	TRBV30	.	TRBJ2-6	TGTGCCTGGAGTGTAGCATCCCCTAGGGCCAACGTCCTGACTTTC	CAWSVASPRANVLTF
.	TRBV6-5	few	TRBJ2-1	TGTGCCAGCATCCCCCGCGGAGGGGGGGCTGGAGAGCAGTTCTTC	CASIPRGGGAGEQFF
TRBD1	TRBV27	.	TRBJ1-5	TGTGCCAGCAGTCCAGGGGGTAGCAATCAGCCCCAGCATTTT	CASSPGGSNQPQHF
TRBD1	TRBV9	.	TRBJ1-6	TGTGCCAGCAGCGTAGAGGCGGGACAGACCTATAATTCACCCCTCCACTTT	CASSVEAGQTYNSPLHF